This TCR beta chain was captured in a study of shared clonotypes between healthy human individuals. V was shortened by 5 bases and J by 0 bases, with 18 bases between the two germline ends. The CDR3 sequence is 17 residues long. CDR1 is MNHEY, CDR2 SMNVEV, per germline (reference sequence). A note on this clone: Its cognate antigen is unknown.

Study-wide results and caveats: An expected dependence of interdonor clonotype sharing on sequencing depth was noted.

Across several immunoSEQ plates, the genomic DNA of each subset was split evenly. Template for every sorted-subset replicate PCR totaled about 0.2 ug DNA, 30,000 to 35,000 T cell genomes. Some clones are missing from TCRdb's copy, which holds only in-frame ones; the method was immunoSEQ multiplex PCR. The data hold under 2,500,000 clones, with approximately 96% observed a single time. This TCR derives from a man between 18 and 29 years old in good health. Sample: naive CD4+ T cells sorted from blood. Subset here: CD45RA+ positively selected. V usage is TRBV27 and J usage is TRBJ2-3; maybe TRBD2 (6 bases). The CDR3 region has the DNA TGTGCCAGCAGTCAGAGGAGGGCCTGGCTTAGCACAGATACGCAGTATTTT. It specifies CASSQRRAWLSTDTQYF.